The next 25 T cell receptor beta chains were all read from a single sample in a study of T cells in Graves' hyperthyroidism and ophthalmopathy. The investigators amplified TCR beta CDR3 regions from RNA transcripts. Using the HTBI primer set, a first-round RT-PCR was run on the TCR CDR3. MiXCR, applied by TCRdb to the multiplex PCR reads, yields one record per CDR3 protein. The table includes nearly 600,000 distinct CDR3 sequences, approximately 15% detected once. Sequencing input: blood. The source of these receptors is a woman aged 30 to 39 with Graves' hyperthyroidism that later progressed to Graves' ophthalmopathy.

This clonotype was detected a few times. The chain combines TRBV10-2 with TRBJ2-5; TRBD2 matches 9 bases. Losses at the gene ends were 7 bases for V and 0 bases for J; bases not matched to a gene: 9. The CDR3 length is 16 residues. Germline CDR1 reads WSHSY; CDR2 reads SAAADI. The CDR3 bases are TGCGCCAGCATTCCGGGGCTAGCGGGGCACCAAGAGACCCAGTACTTC. It is translated as CASIPGLAGHQETQYF.

This clonotype was picked up many times. V and J are TRBV20-1 and TRBJ2-5; no clear D gene. Germline values: CDR1 DFQATT, CDR2 SNEGSKA (reference sequence). The CDR3 extends over 16 amino acids. V lost 5 bases, J lost 2 bases, and 21 bases lay in between. DNA of the CDR3: TGCAGTGCTTTCCGAGTTGAAGGCGTATTTCAAGAGACCCAGTACTTC. Its protein product is CSAFRVEGVFQETQYF.

Of note for this clonotype: A much more abundant neighbour one base away suggests this may be a read error. The V gene is TRBV4-2, the J gene TRBJ2-5, with D unclear. This CDR3 comprises 13 residues. Germline loops: CDR1 LGHNA, CDR2 YNFKEQ. The CDR3 DNA reads as TGTGCCGGCAGCCAAGATCAAGGGGAGACCCAGTACTTC. The encoded protein is CAGSQDQGETQYF.

Ten or more counts support this clonotype. The CDR3 here is CSARGLRWDSVTDTQYF. DNA for the CDR3: TGCAGTGCTAGAGGGCTCCGGTGGGACTCAGTCACAGATACGCAGTATTTT. The chain uses TRBV20-1 and TRBJ2-3; TRBD2 might be the D (6 bases). This CDR3 contains 17 residues. The germline V and J ends were trimmed by 1 base and 2 bases, with 19 bases remaining between them. CDR1 is DFQATT and CDR2 is SNEGSKA in the germline V gene (reference sequence).

This clonotype was counted ten times or more. The gene calls are TRBV28 and TRBJ2-3, with TRBD1 identical over 9 bases. The CDR3 spans 15 residues. Per the germline V gene, CDR1 is MDHEN and CDR2 is SYDVKM. V dropped 7 bases and J dropped 1; count of bases not matched to a gene: 6. The CDR3 nucleotides read TGTGCCAGCAACGCCCGGACAGGGGGCACAGATACGCAGTATTTT. Protein product: CASNARTGGTDTQYF.

This clonotype was observed a handful of times. This chain joins TRBV4-2 and TRBJ2-2, with unresolved D. The CDR3 runs 14 residues. Germline assignment: CDR1 LGHNA and CDR2 YNFKEQ. V dropped 3 bases and J dropped 4 bases, with 9 bases sitting between them. The CDR3 region is CASSQGRSTGELFF. The CDR3, as DNA: TGTGCCAGCAGCCAGGGAAGGTCCACCGGGGAGCTGTTTTTT.

The rearrangement uses TRBV4-2 and TRBJ1-4, with a tentative D call TRBD1 (6 bases). The V gene's germline CDR1 is LGHNA and CDR2 YNFKEQ. V lost 5 bases to trimming and J lost 4 bases, with 11 bases between them. The CDR3 has 14 amino acids. This CDR3 reads CASSIGGLNEKLFF. CDR3 DNA sequence: TGTGCCAGCAGCATCGGGGGCCTTAATGAAAAACTGTTTTTT.

At least ten counts were recorded for this clonotype. This sequence joins TRBV28 and TRBJ1-2; 7 bases fit TRBD1. V lost 5 bases and J lost 0; bases outside the gene matches: 3. CDR3 length equals 14 residues. Germline V gives CDR1 MDHEN, CDR2 SYDVKM. CDR3 sequence (DNA): TGTGCCAGCAGTGGGACAGCTTCTAACTATGGCTACACCTTC. Translated, it gives CASSGTASNYGYTF.

This clonotype was counted ten times or more. This chain links TRBV28 with TRBJ1-1, with D possibly TRBD1 on 6 matching bases. The CDR3 loop spans 13 amino acids. V was clipped by 5 bases and J by 4 bases, with 11 bases between them. Germline-derived CDR1 and CDR2 are MDHEN and SYDVKM. The CDR3 protein is CASSPQGRTEAFF. The CDR3 DNA is TGTGCCAGCAGTCCCCAGGGGCGCACTGAAGCTTTCTTT.

This clonotype was picked up many times. V usage is TRBV28 and J usage is TRBJ1-5; 8 bases align to TRBD1. Germline lookup yields CDR1 MDHEN and CDR2 SYDVKM. There are 17 residues in the CDR3. V was clipped by 8 bases and J by 4 bases; unmatched bases: 16. As DNA, the CDR3 is TGTGCCAGCCGACAGGGGCCGGGACAGGTGATAAATCAGCCCCAGCATTTT. As protein: CASRQGPGQVINQPQHF.

In this sample, this clonotype turned up many times. The chain employs TRBV12-5 and TRBJ1-2; the D is unclear. Germline V lookup: CDR1 LGHNT, CDR2 FRNRAP. The CDR3 runs to 12 residues. Trimming took off 6 bases at V and 8 bases at J, with 13 bases between the two ends. CDR3 region: CASGLEGWGYTF. The CDR3 region has the DNA TGTGCTAGTGGCCTCGAGGGTTGGGGCTACACCTTC. The full variable domain, with the rest looked up from reference TRBV12-5 and TRBJ1-2, is DARVTQTPRHKVTEMGQEVTMRCQPILGHNTVFWYRQTMMQGLELLAYFRNRAPLDDSGMPKDRFSAEMPDATLATLKIQPSEPRDSAVYFCASGLEGWGYTFGSGTRLTVV.

The table lists this clonotype with many counts. The rearrangement uses TRBV30 and TRBJ2-7; the D gene is possibly TRBD1 (6 bases). The CDR3 is 14 residues long. Trimming stripped 1 base from V and 5 bases from J, with 15 bases between. Germline assignment: CDR1 GTSNPN and CDR2 SVGIG (reference sequence). CDR3 residues: CAWSAGYRVHEQYF. In DNA form, the CDR3 reads TGTGCCTGGAGTGCTGGATACAGGGTCCACGAGCAGTACTTC.

This clonotype was seen at least ten times. The CDR3, as DNA: TGTGCCAGCAGCTTAACATCAGGAGGGCTCCACGAGCAGTACTTC. Encoded protein: CASSLTSGGLHEQYF. This chain joins TRBV7-3 and TRBJ2-7; a possible D gene is TRBD2 (6 bases). The CDR3 runs 15 residues. Looked up from germline, CDR1 is SGHTA and CDR2 is FQGTGA. Trimming cost V 0 bases and J 5 bases, with 14 bases left between them.

This chain links TRBV7-2 with TRBJ2-3, with TRBD2 matching over 7 bases. The CDR3 covers 17 residues. Germline CDR1 is SGHTA and CDR2 is FQGNSA. V was pared by 2 bases and J by 2 bases, with 10 bases of the junction left unmatched. The CDR3 loop is CASSLRLAEGPTDTQYF. DNA for the CDR3: TGTGCCAGCAGCTTAAGGCTAGCGGAGGGCCCCACAGATACGCAGTATTTT.

This clonotype has ten or more counts. The chain is built from TRBV27 and TRBJ1-2, with D hard to call. CDR1 and CDR2 (germline): MNHEY, SMNVEV (reference sequence). This CDR3 is built from 15 residues. The V end lost 5 bases, the J end lost 8 bases, and 21 bases lay between the germline ends. In DNA form, the CDR3 reads TGTGCCAGCAGTCCGGGTGGAGGTCCACTGCGGGGCTACACCTTC. Its protein is CASSPGGGPLRGYTF.

Ten or more counts support this clonotype. V and J are TRBV28 and TRBJ2-1; 12 bases are shared with TRBD2. J lost 6 bases, V lost 6 bases, and 12 bases had no gene match. The CDR3 covers 17 residues. CDR1 and CDR2 from the germline V gene are MDHEN and SYDVKM. The CDR3 DNA follows: TGTGCCAGCAGGACACCGCCCGGACTAGCGGGGACCAATGAGCAGTTCTTC. Its translation: CASRTPPGLAGTNEQFF.

This clonotype was seen ten or more times. The chain employs TRBV28 and TRBJ2-2; 9 nucleotides agree with TRBD2. The junction had 11 bases not matched to a gene; V was cut back by 2 bases and J by 4 bases. CDR1 and CDR2 from the germline V gene are MDHEN and SYDVKM. This CDR3 spans 18 amino acids. This chain's CDR3 is CASSLPHRTSASTGELFF. CDR3 bases: TGTGCCAGCAGTTTACCCCACCGGACTAGCGCGAGCACCGGGGAGCTGTTTTTT.

This clonotype was detected ten times or more. V and J are TRBV11-2 and TRBJ1-3; D is unresolved. V was trimmed by 0 bases and J by 15 bases, leaving 15 bases between them. Germline V lookup: CDR1 SGHAT, CDR2 FQNNGV. The CDR3 has 13 residues. CDR3: CASSLDLVRGRYF. The CDR3 nucleotides are TGTGCCAGCAGCTTAGATCTGGTCCGAGGGCGATATTTT.

This clonotype was observed many times. This sequence joins TRBV3-1 and TRBJ1-4; the match to TRBD1 covers 7 bases. V was clipped by 6 bases and J by 0 bases; unmatched bases: 10. The CDR3 contains 17 residues. Germline CDR1 LGHDT, CDR2 YNNKEL (reference sequence). DNA for the CDR3: TGTGCCAGCAGTCCTCCTGGGACAGCCGCAACTAATGAAAAACTGTTTTTT. Protein product: CASSPPGTAATNEKLFF.

This clonotype has ten or more counts. The V call is TRBV29-1, the J call TRBJ2-5; TRBD2 is a possible D gene (5 bases). The CDR3 consists of 16 residues. CDR1 and CDR2 from the germline V gene are SQVTM and ANQGSEA. V was pared by 8 bases and J by 0 bases, with 22 bases between. The CDR3 DNA is TGCAGCCTCAACCGAGGCTCAGGTAGCGACCAAGAGACCCAGTACTTC. It encodes CSLNRGSGSDQETQYF.

The V and J genes are TRBV12-3 or TRBV12-4 and TRBJ2-3; D is undetermined. TRBJ1-5 explains the end of the DNA better; the J call may be wrong. The CDR3 sequence is 15 residues long. This CDR3 is CASSLFSGSSDTQHF. CDR3 bases: TGTGCCAGCAGTTTATTTAGCGGGAGTTCAGATACGCAGCATTTT.

This clonotype was seen a handful of times. Written as DNA, the CDR3 is TGCAGTGCTAGAGCCCCCCTGGGCAGGGGAGGACTAGCGGGAGGGTTAGATACGCAGTATTTT. It encodes CSARAPLGRGGLAGGLDTQYF. The chain uses TRBV20-1 and TRBJ2-3; TRBD2 aligns across 15 bases. With V trimmed by 1 base and J by 5 bases, 19 bases remained unmatched. CDR1 and CDR2 (germline): DFQATT, SNEGSKA (reference sequence). CDR3 length equals 21 residues.

This clonotype occurred many times. The chain recombines TRBV30 with TRBJ1-1; 8 bases are shared with TRBD1. V lost 5 bases and J lost 1; bases outside the gene matches: 0. The CDR3 is 12 residues long. Germline values: CDR1 GTSNPN, CDR2 SVGIG (reference sequence). CDR3 sequence: CAWDRGNTEAFF. The CDR3 region has the DNA TGTGCCTGGGACAGGGGGAACACTGAAGCTTTCTTT.

The genes are TRBV7-9 and TRBJ2-3; 12 positions agree with TRBD2. The CDR3 extends over 19 amino acids. Germline trimming cut 1 base from V and 1 base from J; bases unmatched to any gene: 9. CDR1 is SEHNR, CDR2 FQNEAQ, per germline (reference sequence). Here the CDR3 DNA reads TGTGCCAGCAGCTTAGAAAGACTAGCGGGAGTTCGGGGCACAGATACGCAGTATTTT. Protein: CASSLERLAGVRGTDTQYF.

This clonotype was recorded a few times. The chain recombines TRBV7-9 with TRBJ2-3, with D possibly being TRBD1 (5 bases). The CDR3 is 15 amino acids. V gave up 1 base and J gave up 2 bases, with 10 bases separating them. Germline CDR1 is SEHNR and CDR2 is FQNEAQ (reference sequence). The CDR3 DNA reads as TGTGCCAGCAGCTTAGGAGACAGCGCCACAGATACGCAGTATTTT. Translation: CASSLGDSATDTQYF.